This T cell receptor (beta chain) was recovered during a study of T-cell reconstitution after alpha-beta-depleted transplantation in children. The study, taken as a whole, reports: From newly produced T cells came most of the T-cell counts and diversity one year after transplant.

V shed 5 bases and J shed 4 bases, with 9 bases lying between them. Germline V gene lookup returns CDR1 SGHVS and CDR2 FQNEAQ. The CDR3 runs to 13 residues. Unique molecular identifiers were incorporated during preparation of the TCRbeta library. TCRdb fed the PCR reads into MiXCR, producing one record per CDR3 protein. This table holds about 980,000 distinct CDR3 sequences, about 26% found once. Notes on this clonotype: What it binds is not known.

The origin of this receptor is a boy under two years old who had a stem cell transplant for SCID, so the T cells may come from the graft donor. The rearrangement uses TRBV7-8 and TRBJ2-1; D gene uncertain. The material sequenced was PBMCs, mostly from graft donor cells, taken 360 days after TCRalphabeta/CD19-depleted stem cell transplant. CDR3 in amino acids: CASSPSLYNEQFF. The CDR3 nucleotides read TGTGCCAGCAGCCCCTCTCTTTACAATGAGCAGTTCTTC.